These 30 T cell receptor beta chains share one sample of origin, sequenced in a study of immune evolution from preneoplasia to lung adenocarcinoma. TCRdb's copy holds only in-frame clones and misses some; the assay was immunoSEQ multiplex PCR. The sample contains about 5,000 clones, roughly 80% of which appear only once. Sequenced sample: FFPE minimally invasive lung adenocarcinoma tissue. These receptors all come from a person aged 60-80 years with lung adenocarcinoma.

This clone turned up a few times. The genes are TRBV11-2 and TRBJ2-3, with D tentatively TRBD1 (5 bases). Deletions cut 5 bases from V and 2 bases from J, with 17 bases between. Germline loops: CDR1 SGHAT, CDR2 FQNNGV. The CDR3 contains 16 residues. The DNA of the CDR3 is TGTGCCAGCAGCCAAGGGGCCAGGATTACCACAGATACGCAGTATTTT. Protein: CASSQGARITTDTQYF.

The gene calls are TRBV5-4 and TRBJ2-5; 9 positions match TRBD2. The CDR3 covers 16 residues. Germline-derived CDR1 and CDR2 are SGHNT and YYREEE (reference sequence). V shed 3 bases, J shed 4 bases, and the junction held 10 bases outside the gene matches. The CDR3 nucleotides are TGTGCCAGCAGCTCCCCCGGCGGGGGGGCATCAGAGACCCAGTACTTC. Its translation is CASSSPGGGASETQYF.

The V and J genes are TRBV28 and TRBJ1-1, with 7 bases identical to TRBD1. The CDR3 totals 14 residues. Per the germline V gene, CDR1 is MDHEN and CDR2 is SYDVKM. Unmatched junction bases numbered 4, after V lost 5 bases and J lost 1 base. This CDR3 is CASSVGQENTEAFF. For the CDR3, the DNA is TGTGCCAGCAGTGTAGGACAGGAGAACACTGAAGCTTTCTTT.

This chain joins TRBV7-3 and TRBJ1-1; D is perhaps TRBD1 (6 bases). Germline V CDR1 and CDR2: SGHTA, FQGTGA. The ends were cut back, 5 bases at V and 1 base at J, with 14 bases in the middle. The CDR3 is made up of 15 amino acids. This CDR3 is CASSQMARGNTEAFF. CDR3 DNA sequence: TGTGCCAGCAGCCAAATGGCCAGGGGGAACACTGAAGCTTTCTTT.

V usage is TRBV6-6 and J usage is TRBJ1-3, with a tentative D call TRBD1 (5 bases). The CDR3 sequence is 15 residues long. Germline V gene lookup returns CDR1 MNHNY and CDR2 SVGAGI (reference sequence). Trimming shortened V by 8 bases and J by 4 bases, and 18 bases separated the two germline ends. This chain's CDR3 is CASGQGEIIGNTIYF. CDR3 nucleotides: TGTGCCAGCGGCCAGGGTGAGATTATAGGAAACACCATATATTTT.

The chain joins TRBV6-5 to TRBJ1-5; 10 nucleotides align to TRBD1. The V segment lost 2 bases and the J segment 5 bases; nucleotides outside the gene matches: 3. Germline CDR1 is MNHEY and CDR2 is SVGAGI. This CDR3 region has 15 residues. The CDR3 coding sequence is TGTGCCAGCAGTTACACGACAGGGGGCGATCAGCCCCAGCATTTT. The encoded protein is CASSYTTGGDQPQHF.

This sequence joins TRBV30 and TRBJ2-7; 7 nucleotides agree with TRBD2. This CDR3 is 12 amino acids long. Unmatched junction bases numbered 10, after V lost 7 bases and J lost 7 bases. Germline values: CDR1 GTSNPN, CDR2 SVGIG (reference sequence). The CDR3: CAYHPGGWEQYF. The CDR3 DNA is TGTGCCTACCACCCGGGAGGCTGGGAGCAGTACTTC.

As concerns this clone: Sequence at one end of the junction differs from germline and may be a read error. The rearrangement uses TRBV30 and TRBJ1-2; TRBD1 agrees at 8 bases. The CDR3 is 14 residues long. Looked up from germline, CDR1 is GTSNPN and CDR2 is SVGIG (reference sequence). The CDR3 spells CAWKHETGDYGYTF. The CDR3 DNA is TGTGCCTGGAAGCACGAGACAGGGGATTATGGCTACACCTTT.

J is TRBJ2-2 and V is TRBV6-5, with TRBD1 matching over 7 bases. This CDR3 is built from 14 residues. Unmatched junction bases numbered 3, after V lost 5 bases and J lost 3 bases. CDR1 is MNHEY, CDR2 SVGAGI, per germline. The CDR3 is CASSGQVYTGELFF. As DNA, the CDR3 is TGTGCCAGCAGTGGACAGGTCTACACCGGGGAGCTGTTTTTT.

The rearrangement joins TRBV6-4 to TRBJ2-7; the match to TRBD1 covers 10 bases. CDR3 length equals 16 residues. CDR1 and CDR2 from the germline V gene are MRHNA and SNTAGT. V trimming: 2 bases; J trimming: 5 bases; junction bases outside the gene matches: 9. CDR3 DNA: TGTGCCAGCAGTGACCTAACGGGACAGGGGAGGCACGAGCAGTACTTC. Amino acids: CASSDLTGQGRHEQYF.

The genes are TRBV5-4 and TRBJ2-7, with TRBD1 matching 10 bases. CDR1 is SGHNT, CDR2 YYREEE, per germline (reference sequence). The CDR3 spans 15 residues. The J segment lost 5 bases and the V segment lost 4 bases, leaving 9 bases of the junction unmatched. In DNA, the CDR3 is TGTGCCAGCAGCCCAAAGGGGGACAGGGGCCACGAGCAGTACTTC. Translated, it gives CASSPKGDRGHEQYF.

The J gene is TRBJ1-1, the V gene TRBV18; TRBD1 is a possible D gene (5 bases). CDR3 length: 17 residues. CDR1 and CDR2 from the germline V gene are KGHSH and LQKENI. V lost 2 bases and J 5 bases, leaving 21 bases between the germline ends. Here the CDR3 DNA reads TGTGCCAGCTCACCAGTCTTTCAGGGAGGTGAGAAAACTGAAGCTTTCTTT. It codes for CASSPVFQGGEKTEAFF.

This clone showed up just once. V and J are TRBV7-2 and TRBJ2-7; TRBD2 might be the D (5 bases). Germline V gene data show CDR1 as SGHTA and CDR2 as FQGNSA. With 1 base removed from V and 3 bases from J, the gap between germline ends came to 10 bases. This CDR3 region has 14 residues. For the CDR3, the DNA is TGTGCCAGCAGCTTAGGCGGCGGACTCTACGAGCAGTACTTC. As protein: CASSLGGGLYEQYF.

This clone was counted a few times. The J gene is TRBJ1-4, the V gene TRBV15, with 9 positions matching TRBD1. This CDR3 is 14 amino acids long. J lost 6 bases, V lost 4 bases, and 3 bases had no gene match. CDR1 is LNHNV, CDR2 YYDKDF, per germline (reference sequence). In DNA, the CDR3 is TGTGCCACCAGCACCGGGACAGGGTATGAAAAACTGTTTTTT. Residues: CATSTGTGYEKLFF.

The chain is built from TRBV5-1 and TRBJ1-2; the D gene is possibly TRBD1 (5 bases). Deletions cut 5 bases from V and 3 bases from J, with 17 bases between. Germline V gene data show CDR1 as SGHRS and CDR2 as YFSETQ. This CDR3 region has 15 residues. CDR3 loop: CASRHSGGADYGYTF. As DNA, the CDR3 is TGCGCCAGCAGACACTCCGGAGGGGCCGACTATGGCTACACCTTC.

The genes are TRBV7-6 and TRBJ2-7; no definite D call. Trimming removed 6 bases from V and 1 base from J, with 13 bases in between. The germline CDR1 and CDR2 sequences are SGHVS and FNYEAQ. This CDR3 region has 14 residues. The DNA for the CDR3 is TGTGCCAGCAGTCTAACGGACGGTTCCTACGAGCAGTACTTC. Protein sequence: CASSLTDGSYEQYF. Complete variable domain (other parts from reference TRBV7-6 and TRBJ2-7): GAGVSQSPRYKVTKRGQDVALRCDPISGHVSLYWYRQALGQGPEFLTYFNYEAQQDKSGLPNDRFSAERPEGSISTLTIQRTEQRDSAMYRCASSLTDGSYEQYFGPGTRLTVT.

The genes are TRBV7-2 and TRBJ1-1, with 7 bases identical to TRBD1. Germline CDR1 and CDR2: SGHTA and FQGNSA. With 5 bases clipped from V and 7 bases from J, the junction kept 7 bases outside the gene matches. This CDR3 has 13 amino acids. The CDR3 nucleotides are TGTGCCAGCAGCCGCGACCGGGACAGTGAAGCTTTCTTT. It specifies CASSRDRDSEAFF.

Regarding this clone: A junction end diverges from the germline sequence, so it may reflect a read error. The CDR3 reads CGVGQGDTEAFF. The CDR3 DNA reads TGCGGCGTTGGGCAGGGGGACACTGAAGCTTTCTTT. The chain links TRBV29-1 to TRBJ1-1; 7 bases map to TRBD1. This CDR3 region has 12 residues. CDR1 is SQVTM and CDR2 is ANQGSEA in the germline V gene.

The J gene is TRBJ2-3, the V gene TRBV6-5; TRBD2 matches 8 bases. CDR1 and CDR2 from the germline V gene are MNHEY and SVGAGI. Losses at the gene ends were 2 bases for V and 5 bases for J; bases not matched to a gene: 9. This CDR3 comprises 16 residues. Here the CDR3 reads CASSYGSGRRIDTQYF. CDR3 coding DNA: TGTGCCAGCAGTTACGGGAGCGGGAGAAGGATAGATACGCAGTATTTT.

The rearrangement joins TRBV6-1 to TRBJ1-2, with 10 bases fitting TRBD1. V shed 4 bases, J shed 3 bases, and the junction held 8 bases outside the gene matches. The germline gives CDR1 MNHNS, CDR2 SASEGT. The CDR3 sequence is 16 residues long. CDR3: CASSVDGTGDYYGYTF. CDR3 sequence (DNA): TGTGCCAGCAGTGTGGACGGGACAGGGGATTACTATGGCTACACCTTC.

The rearrangement uses TRBV30 and TRBJ2-1; D might be TRBD2 (6 bases). V dropped 1 base and J dropped 3 bases, with 16 bases sitting between them. This CDR3 comprises 16 residues. The germline CDR1 and CDR2 sequences are GTSNPN and SVGIG (reference sequence). This CDR3 is CAWSETRAVYYNEQFF. The CDR3 DNA reads as TGTGCCTGGAGTGAGACTAGAGCGGTATACTACAATGAGCAGTTCTTC.

The chain has TRBV19 and TRBJ1-1; D may be TRBD1 (5 bases). V lost 0 bases and J lost 3, with 11 bases in between. The CDR3 totals 15 residues. CDR1 and CDR2 (germline): LNHDA, SQIVND (reference sequence). CDR3 sequence reads: CASSIDLWGDTEAFF. DNA of the CDR3: TGTGCCAGTAGTATAGATCTATGGGGGGACACTGAAGCTTTCTTT.

J is TRBJ2-3 and V is TRBV28; 12 bases match TRBD2. From germline, CDR1 is MDHEN and CDR2 SYDVKM. The CDR3 extends over 18 amino acids. The V gene end was trimmed by 6 bases and the J gene end by 1 base; junction bases not matched to a gene: 11. CDR3 sequence reads: CASRGEASGRAGTDTQYF. The CDR3, as DNA: TGTGCCAGCAGGGGGGAGGCTAGCGGGAGGGCGGGCACAGATACGCAGTATTTT.

This clone has a single count. The chain is built from TRBV9 and TRBJ2-3; TRBD2 might be the D (5 bases). Between the trimmed V and J ends, which lost 3 bases and 4 bases, there was a span of 21 bases. This CDR3 is built from 17 residues. Germline V gives CDR1 SGDLS, CDR2 YYNGEE. CDR3 DNA sequence: TGTGCCAGCAGCGGCCACCCTCTAGCCGGAGGAGCAGATACGCAGTATTTT. Translation: CASSGHPLAGGADTQYF.

The V gene is TRBV7-2, the J gene TRBJ1-6; a possible D gene is TRBD1 (6 bases). The CDR3 loop spans 18 amino acids. V shed 5 bases and J shed 3 bases, with 20 bases lying between them. In germline, CDR1 is SGHTA, CDR2 FQGNSA. The CDR3 spells CASSPTLPAGHYNSPLHF. The CDR3 DNA reads TGTGCCAGCAGCCCGACCCTTCCGGCGGGACACTATAATTCACCCCTCCACTTT.

The chain recombines TRBV28 with TRBJ1-1; TRBD1 aligns across 7 bases. V was clipped by 2 bases and J by 6 bases; unmatched bases: 6. Germline CDR1 and CDR2: MDHEN and SYDVKM. The length of the CDR3 is 14 residues. The CDR3 coding sequence is TGTGCCAGCAGTTTACTCGACAGGGACGCTGAAGCTTTCTTT. Translating gives CASSLLDRDAEAFF.

DNA for the CDR3: TGCGCCAGCAGCCAAGATCTCCACAGGCGAGCCACAGATACGCAGTATTTT. It translates to CASSQDLHRRATDTQYF. The chain is built from TRBV4-1 and TRBJ2-3; D is perhaps TRBD1 (5 bases). This CDR3 region has 17 residues. With 0 bases removed from V and 2 bases from J, the gap between germline ends came to 15 bases. Germline loops: CDR1 MGHRA, CDR2 YSYEKL.

The V and J genes are TRBV20-1 and TRBJ1-2; unclear D gene. The CDR3 loop spans 10 amino acids. V gave up 5 bases and J gave up 7 bases, with 8 bases separating them. The germline V gene has CDR1 DFQATT and CDR2 SNEGSKA (reference sequence). This chain's CDR3 is CSAFLFGYTF. The CDR3 region has the DNA TGCAGTGCTTTCCTTTTTGGCTACACCTTC.

The CDR3 DNA reads TGTGCCAGCAGCGGGCACGGCATTAGCGGAGTGGGATGGAATGAGCAGTTCTTC. Its translation is CASSGHGISGVGWNEQFF. The V call is TRBV11-3, the J call TRBJ2-1, with D possibly matching TRBD2 (6 bases). With 5 bases removed from V and 7 bases from J, the gap between germline ends came to 27 bases. Germline V lookup: CDR1 SGHNT, CDR2 YENEEA. This CDR3 is 18 amino acids long.

A few counts support this clone. The rearrangement uses TRBV21-1 and TRBJ1-6. TRBV21-1 is a pseudogene locus. The CDR3 has 15 amino acids. CDR3 DNA: TGTGCCAGCAGCAAAGTCACAGACGGGAATTCACCCCTCCACTTT. Translation gives CASSKVTDGNSPLHF.